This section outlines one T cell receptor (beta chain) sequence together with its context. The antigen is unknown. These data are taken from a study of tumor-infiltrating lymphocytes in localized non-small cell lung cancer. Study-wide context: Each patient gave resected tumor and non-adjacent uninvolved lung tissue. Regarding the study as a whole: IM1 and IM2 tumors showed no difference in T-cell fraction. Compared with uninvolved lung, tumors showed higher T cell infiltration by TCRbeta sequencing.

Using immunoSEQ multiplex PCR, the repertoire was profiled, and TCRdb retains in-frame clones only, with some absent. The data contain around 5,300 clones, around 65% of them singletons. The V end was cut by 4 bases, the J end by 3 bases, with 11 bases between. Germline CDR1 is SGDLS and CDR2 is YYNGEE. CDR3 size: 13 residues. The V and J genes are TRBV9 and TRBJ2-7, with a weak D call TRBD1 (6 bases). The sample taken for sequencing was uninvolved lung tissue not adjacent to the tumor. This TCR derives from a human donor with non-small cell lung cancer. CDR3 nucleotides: TGTGCCAGCAGCCAGGAAGGGGGCTACGAGCAGTACTTC. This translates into CASSQEGGYEQYF.